The next 31 T cell receptor beta chains were all read from a single sample in a study of Ad26.COV2.S vaccination and SARS-CoV-2 variants. Clones were sequenced by immunoSEQ multiplex PCR, and TCRdb holds only the in-frame ones, with some missing. The table records over 450,000 clones, 70% to 90% of them present only once. Treatment defined: around 19 received Ad26.COV2.S at low or high dose, single or two shots; several received placebo; per-sample allocation not given. Sampling took place 63 days after the first vaccine or placebo injection. The input for sequencing was peripheral blood, taken in a trial of Ad26.COV2.S vaccine versus placebo. The receptors stem from a person between 18 and 65 years old who received the Ad26.COV2.S COVID-19 vaccine or a placebo.

The chain carries TRBV4-1 and TRBJ1-6; possible D gene TRBD1, 6 bases. This CDR3 is 15 amino acids long. V was trimmed by 3 bases and J by 5 bases, leaving 11 bases between them. The germline gives CDR1 MGHRA, CDR2 YSYEKL. The CDR3 nucleotides read TGCGCCAGCAGCCACTTACAGGGTAATAATTCACCCCTCCACTTT. Protein sequence: CASSHLQGNNSPLHF.

This clone is a singleton in its sample. The J gene is TRBJ1-2, the V gene TRBV9; weak D call: TRBD1 (6 bases). The ends were cut back, 4 bases at V and 5 bases at J, with 21 bases in the middle. CDR1 and CDR2 from the germline V gene are SGDLS and YYNGEE. The CDR3 extends over 16 amino acids. CDR3 protein: CASSPDDRGRGYGYTF. CDR3 sequence (DNA): TGTGCCAGCAGCCCCGACGACCGGGGGCGCGGGTATGGCTACACCTTC.

This clone was seen only once. V usage is TRBV7-3 and J usage is TRBJ2-1; tentative D call: TRBD2 (5 bases). The germline V and J ends were trimmed by 5 bases and 5 bases, with 13 bases remaining between them. The CDR3 extends over 14 amino acids. Germline loops: CDR1 SGHTA, CDR2 FQGTGA. The CDR3 region is CASSPTSSNNEQFF. The CDR3 DNA is TGTGCCAGCAGCCCCACTAGTAGCAACAATGAGCAGTTCTTC.

This chain connects TRBV7-9 to TRBJ1-1; D gene unclear. This CDR3 is built from 15 residues. Germline-derived CDR1 and CDR2 are SEHNR and FQNEAQ (reference sequence). The V end was cut by 0 bases, the J end by 5 bases, with 13 bases between. The CDR3 loop reads CASSLAGLGWTEAFF. In nucleotides, the CDR3 is TGTGCCAGCAGCTTAGCAGGGCTGGGGTGGACTGAAGCTTTCTTT.

The V gene is TRBV7-3, the J gene TRBJ2-3; D might be TRBD1 or TRBD2, each matching 5 bases. This CDR3 contains 16 residues. With 4 bases removed from V and 10 bases from J, the gap between germline ends came to 24 bases. The germline gives CDR1 SGHTA, CDR2 FQGTGA. Written as DNA, the CDR3 is TGTGCCAGCAGCTCCCGGGGCCGCCTCCGGGTTGGTGCGCAGTATTTT. Translation: CASSSRGRLRVGAQYF. Full variable domain (remainder filled in from reference TRBV7-3 and TRBJ2-3): GAGVSQTPSNKVTEKGKYVELRCDPISGHTALYWYRQSLGQGPEFLIYFQGTGAADDSGLPNDRFFAVRPEGSVSTLKIQRTERGDSAVYLCASSSRGRLRVGAQYFGPGTRLTVL.

CDR3 loop: CASSSDTNYEQYF. The CDR3, as DNA: TGTGCCAGCAGCTCCGACACGAACTACGAGCAGTACTTC. The rearrangement uses TRBV14 and TRBJ2-7, with no clear D. Per the germline V gene, CDR1 is SGHDN and CDR2 is FVKESK. This CDR3 comprises 13 residues. Trimming left V 5 bases short and J 3 bases short, with 11 bases between.

This clone has a single count. This chain joins TRBV4-2 and TRBJ2-7, with D possibly being TRBD1 or TRBD2 (8 bases each). The CDR3 is made up of 16 amino acids. CDR1 and CDR2 (germline): LGHNA, YNFKEQ. The germline V and J ends were trimmed by 3 bases and 6 bases, with 21 bases remaining between them. The CDR3 bases are TGTGCCAGCAGCCATAGACAGGGGCGGGGGGTCGGCGAGCAGTACTTC. Protein: CASSHRQGRGVGEQYF.

In DNA, the CDR3 is TGTGCCAGCTCACCACGGACAGGGTCCCGCTTTGATAATTCACCCCTCCACTTT. Residues: CASSPRTGSRFDNSPLHF. The chain employs TRBV18 and TRBJ1-6, with TRBD1 identical over 8 bases. Per germline, CDR1 KGHSH and CDR2 LQKENI. The CDR3 length is 18 residues. Trimming removed 1 base from V and 5 bases from J; junction bases left unmatched: 10.

The chain employs TRBV5-1 and TRBJ2-1; D is uncertain. V dropped 0 bases and J dropped 1 base, with 11 bases sitting between them. The germline gives CDR1 SGHRS, CDR2 YFSETQ. The CDR3 is made up of 16 amino acids. The CDR3 protein is CASSLAKPASYNEQFF. The DNA of the CDR3 is TGCGCCAGCAGCTTGGCCAAGCCAGCTTCCTACAATGAGCAGTTCTTC.

This chain connects TRBV6-5 to TRBJ2-7; TRBD2 matches 9 bases. The CDR3 has 15 amino acids. Trimming took 6 bases from V and 4 from J; bases not matched to a gene: 10. Germline lookup yields CDR1 MNHEY and CDR2 SVGAGI. CDR3 DNA: TGTGCCAGCAGGCTGAGAGTAGCGGGAGATTACGAGCAGTACTTC. Translated: CASRLRVAGDYEQYF.

The chain recombines TRBV5-8 with TRBJ1-1, with TRBD1 as a possible D gene (6 bases). Germline CDR1 is SGHTS and CDR2 is YDEGEE. The CDR3 consists of 15 residues. Trimming left V 1 base short and J 2 bases short, with 12 bases between. This chain's CDR3 is CASSLIVGGNTEAFF. In DNA form, the CDR3 reads TGTGCCAGCAGCTTGATAGTAGGGGGAAACACTGAAGCTTTCTTT.

CDR3 loop: CASSPIGSTETQYF. In DNA form, the CDR3 reads TGTGCCAGCAGCCCTATAGGGTCCACAGAGACCCAGTACTTC. The chain is built from TRBV7-9 and TRBJ2-5; D gene unclear. V was shortened by 5 bases and J by 4 bases, with 14 bases between the two germline ends. The CDR3 sequence is 14 residues long. Germline V gene lookup returns CDR1 SEHNR and CDR2 FQNEAQ (reference sequence).

The chain employs TRBV7-9 and TRBJ2-7, with 7 bases matching TRBD1. Trimming took 2 bases from V and 5 from J; bases not matched to a gene: 9. The CDR3 is 15 residues long. Germline V lookup: CDR1 SEHNR, CDR2 FQNEAQ (reference sequence). The DNA of the CDR3 is TGTGCCAGCAGCTTATCCGCTGACAGGGCCCACGAGCAGTACTTC. Translating it yields CASSLSADRAHEQYF.

J is TRBJ1-2 and V is TRBV4-2; 9 nucleotides line up with TRBD1. CDR1 LGHNA and CDR2 YNFKEQ come from the germline V gene. The CDR3 runs 17 residues. The ends lost 0 bases at V and 7 bases at J; junction bases unmatched: 12. CDR3 in DNA: TGTGCCAGCAGCCAAGAAATCTACAGGGGGCGGACAGGTGGCTACACCTTC. This encodes CASSQEIYRGRTGGYTF.

The rearrangement uses TRBV23-1 and TRBJ2-1, with a tentative D call TRBD2 (6 bases). TRBV23-1 is an ORF, with its function uncertain. With 4 bases removed from V and 7 bases from J, the gap between germline ends came to 20 bases. The CDR3 is 16 amino acids. CDR3 DNA sequence: TGCGCCAGCAGTCCTTACAGGAGGGGTTTGAGTAATGAGCAGTTCTTC. Translated: CASSPYRRGLSNEQFF.

Details on this clone: This CDR3 is also generated by other DNA sequences in the sample. The chain has TRBV10-1 and TRBJ2-1; TRBD2 aligns across 14 bases. The trim removed 8 bases at V and 8 bases at J, leaving 2 bases unmatched. Germline CDR1 WNHNN, CDR2 SYGVQD (reference sequence). CDR3 length equals 13 residues. The CDR3 loop is CASGLAGGDEQFF. DNA of the CDR3: TGCGCCAGCGGACTAGCGGGAGGCGATGAGCAGTTCTTC.

This chain connects TRBV6-5 to TRBJ2-7; possibly TRBD1 for D (5 bases). The V end lost 0 bases, the J end lost 0 bases, and 12 bases lay between the germline ends. Germline lookup yields CDR1 MNHEY and CDR2 SVGAGI. The CDR3 consists of 16 residues. The CDR3 region is CASSYSMGQGSYEQYF. CDR3 sequence (DNA): TGTGCCAGCAGTTACTCGATGGGGCAGGGCTCCTACGAGCAGTACTTC.

The rearrangement uses TRBV2 and TRBJ1-2; D may be TRBD1 (6 bases). This CDR3 spans 14 amino acids. The V end was cut by 10 bases, the J end by 2 bases, with 17 bases between. Germline-derived CDR1 and CDR2 are SNHLY and FYNNEI. The CDR3 DNA is TGTGCCATCGGTGGACAGACTGACAACTATGGCTACACCTTC. Protein: CAIGGQTDNYGYTF.

The chain employs TRBV7-2 and TRBJ1-2, with 7 bases aligning to TRBD1. Germline V gene lookup returns CDR1 SGHTA and CDR2 FQGNSA. The CDR3 spans 18 residues. V trimming: 4 bases; J trimming: 3 bases; junction bases outside the gene matches: 17. The CDR3, as DNA: TGTGCCAGCAGCTCCTGGACAGGATTCCCCCCCGGCGACTATGGCTACACCTTC. It translates to CASSSWTGFPPGDYGYTF.

The CDR3, as DNA: TGTGCCACCAGCAGAGGGGTTTTAGGCTATGGCTACACCTTC. It specifies CATSRGVLGYGYTF. V usage is TRBV15 and J usage is TRBJ1-2; unclear D gene. Trimming pared 1 base from V and 4 bases from J, leaving 10 bases between. Germline-derived CDR1 and CDR2 are LNHNV and YYDKDF (reference sequence). There are 14 residues in the CDR3.

V usage is TRBV6-5 and J usage is TRBJ2-2; D is ambiguous. The CDR3 runs 13 residues. The V gene lost 7 bases and the J gene lost 4 bases, with 10 bases spanning the gap. Germline values: CDR1 MNHEY, CDR2 SVGAGI. The CDR3 sequence: CASIAPGTGELFF. CDR3 bases: TGTGCCAGCATAGCCCCGGGCACCGGGGAGCTGTTTTTT.

The chain has TRBV27 and TRBJ2-1; 11 positions agree with TRBD2. The CDR3 runs 16 residues. The V segment lost 6 bases and the J segment 7 bases; nucleotides outside the gene matches: 11. Looked up from germline, CDR1 is MNHEY and CDR2 is SMNVEV (reference sequence). CDR3 DNA sequence: TGTGCCAGCAGAACACTAGTAGCGGGAGGGTCAAATGAGCAGTTCTTC. Residues: CASRTLVAGGSNEQFF.

The chain recombines TRBV7-8 with TRBJ2-3; maybe TRBD2 (6 bases). Between the trimmed V and J ends, which lost 2 bases and 4 bases, there was a span of 13 bases. The CDR3 totals 15 residues. Germline V gene data show CDR1 as SGHVS and CDR2 as FQNEAQ. The CDR3: CASSLREPNPDTQYF. The CDR3 coding sequence is TGTGCCAGCAGCTTACGGGAGCCGAACCCAGATACGCAGTATTTT.

The chain couples TRBV29-1 to TRBJ2-5; D is possibly TRBD1 or TRBD2 (6 bases each). V was pared by 6 bases and J by 0 bases, with 17 bases between. CDR1 SQVTM and CDR2 ANQGSEA come from the germline V gene. This CDR3 is 15 amino acids long. CDR3 loop: CSVPRGAGYQETQYF. CDR3 DNA: TGCAGCGTACCCAGGGGTGCGGGGTACCAAGAGACCCAGTACTTC.

The chain joins TRBV6-6 to TRBJ2-7, with TRBD1 matching over 12 bases. Trimming cost V 6 bases and J 3 bases; bases outside gene matches: 6. The CDR3 extends over 15 amino acids. Germline loops: CDR1 MNHNY, CDR2 SVGAGI (reference sequence). The CDR3 protein is CASRPGQGADYEQYF. The CDR3 DNA reads TGTGCCAGCAGACCGGGACAGGGGGCCGACTACGAGCAGTACTTC.

J is TRBJ1-2 and V is TRBV6-6; TRBD1 aligns across 7 bases. In germline, CDR1 is MNHNY, CDR2 SVGAGI (reference sequence). V lost 5 bases, J lost 2 bases, and 14 bases stayed unmatched. There are 17 residues in the CDR3. The CDR3 DNA reads as TGTGCCAGCAGTCGACCACGCCGACAGGGACGAAACTATGGCTACACCTTC. It is translated as CASSRPRRQGRNYGYTF.

The V and J genes are TRBV28 and TRBJ2-7; TRBD1 aligns across 11 bases. The trim removed 3 bases at V and 4 bases at J, leaving 5 bases unmatched. The germline V gene has CDR1 MDHEN and CDR2 SYDVKM. This CDR3 comprises 15 residues. The CDR3 region is CASSFLGTGGYEQYF. CDR3 sequence (DNA): TGTGCCAGCAGTTTCCTCGGGACAGGGGGTTACGAGCAGTACTTC.

The rearrangement links TRBV2 to TRBJ2-5, with D possibly called TRBD1 or TRBD2 (6 bases each). The CDR3 totals 18 residues. The V and J ends lost 0 bases and 0 bases respectively, with 17 bases between them. The germline CDR1 and CDR2 sequences are SNHLY and FYNNEI. The CDR3 region has the DNA TGTGCCAGCAGTGAAGCCCCCTTTTGGGGGGCCGACCAAGAGACCCAGTACTTC. Translation gives CASSEAPFWGADQETQYF.

The chain has TRBV4-3 and TRBJ2-1, with a weak D call TRBD2 (6 bases). The V gene's germline CDR1 is LGHNA and CDR2 YSLEER. Trimming took off 0 bases at V and 2 bases at J, with 23 bases between the two ends. The CDR3 is 20 residues long. CDR3 sequence: CASSQDGVKTSVFAYNEQFF. The CDR3 bases are TGCGCCAGCAGCCAAGATGGGGTGAAGACTAGTGTGTTTGCCTACAATGAGCAGTTCTTC.

J is TRBJ1-3 and V is TRBV24-1; D is perhaps TRBD1 (5 bases). The CDR3 contains 13 residues. Germline V gives CDR1 KGHDR, CDR2 SFDVKD. V lost 7 bases, J lost 8 bases, and 14 bases lay in between. The CDR3 is CATSPRDGDTIYF. The CDR3 DNA is TGTGCCACCAGCCCCAGGGACGGGGACACCATATATTTT.

The rearrangement links TRBV6-5 to TRBJ2-7, with 9 bases fitting TRBD1. Germline V gives CDR1 MNHEY, CDR2 SVGAGI. The CDR3 sequence is 15 residues long. Trimming took 6 bases from V and 6 from J; bases not matched to a gene: 12. The CDR3 reads CASRRATGQGFEQYF. In DNA form, the CDR3 reads TGTGCCAGCAGACGGGCCACGGGACAGGGTTTCGAGCAGTACTTC.